Each of the 30 T cell receptor beta chains below was sequenced from the same sample in a study of response to subunit inactivated influenza vaccine. TCRdb processed the RT-PCR reads anew with MiXCR; each CDR3 protein has one entry. The table shows fewer than 700,000 distinct CDR3 sequences, with roughly 13% occurring only once. The sequencing here drew on PBMCs from blood, taken roughly 45 days after vaccination. The receptors come from a man aged 45-65 years who received an inactivated influenza vaccine.

The chain employs TRBV4-2 and TRBJ2-3; D unresolved. This CDR3 comprises 14 residues. Trimming pared 2 bases from V and 4 bases from J, leaving 10 bases between. Germline loops: CDR1 LGHNA, CDR2 YNFKEQ. CDR3 sequence (DNA): TGTGCCAGCAGCCAAAATCAACCCGCAGATACGCAGTATTTT. It translates to CASSQNQPADTQYF.

V gene TRBV10-3 combines with J gene TRBJ2-1; 7 nucleotides agree with TRBD1. V was clipped by 3 bases and J by 5 bases; unmatched bases: 7. The CDR3 totals 15 residues. In germline, CDR1 is ENHRY, CDR2 SYGVKD. The CDR3 region has the DNA TGTGCCATCAGTGACCTACACGGGACAGACAATGAGCAGTTCTTC. It is translated as CAISDLHGTDNEQFF.

V is TRBV20-1 and J is TRBJ2-7; 12 nucleotides match TRBD2. The V gene's germline CDR1 is DFQATT and CDR2 SNEGSKA (reference sequence). Trimming at V came to 6 bases and at J to 7 bases, leaving 10 bases not matched to a gene. The length of the CDR3 is 14 residues. CDR3 loop: CSAPRTSGTWEQYF. The CDR3 bases are TGCAGTGCCCCGCGGACTAGCGGGACGTGGGAGCAGTACTTC.

This clonotype was observed a few times. This chain links TRBV6-5 with TRBJ1-1, with D hard to call. The CDR3 has 11 residues. V was trimmed by 6 bases and J by 10 bases, leaving 12 bases between them. Germline-derived CDR1 and CDR2 are MNHEY and SVGAGI. The CDR3 DNA is TGTGCCAGCAGGAACGTAGGGAGAGCTTTCTTT. The encoded protein is CASRNVGRAFF.

This sequence joins TRBV5-1 and TRBJ2-5; D not certain. Trimming removed 3 bases from V and 2 bases from J, with 14 bases in between. CDR1 and CDR2 from the germline V gene are SGHRS and YFSETQ. The CDR3 sequence is 15 residues long. The chain's CDR3 is CASSYPEGFQETQYF. The CDR3 bases are TGCGCCAGCAGCTACCCGGAAGGGTTTCAAGAGACCCAGTACTTC.

At least ten counts were recorded for this clonotype. The J gene is TRBJ2-2, the V gene TRBV10-2; D may be TRBD1 (6 bases). With 6 bases removed from V and 6 bases from J, the gap between germline ends came to 8 bases. CDR3 length: 12 residues. Germline values: CDR1 WSHSY, CDR2 SAAADI. CDR3 bases: TGCGCCAGCAGATGGACAGCCGGGGAGCTGTTTTTT. It encodes CASRWTAGELFF.

The chain carries TRBV6-1 and TRBJ1-2, with 7 bases identical to TRBD1. Looked up from germline, CDR1 is MNHNS and CDR2 is SASEGT. The CDR3 runs 15 residues. V gave up 4 bases and J gave up 0 bases; unmatched junction bases: 5. DNA for the CDR3: TGTGCCAGCAGTGGACCGGGACAGACTAACTATGGCTACACCTTC. Amino acid sequence: CASSGPGQTNYGYTF.

The chain joins TRBV12-3 or TRBV12-4 to TRBJ2-7; 7 nucleotides agree with TRBD1. The CDR3 runs 14 residues. V shed 9 bases and J 1 base; nucleotides not matched to a gene: 9. CDR3 nucleotides: TGTGCCAGTGGGACAGTCACCCTTTCCTACGAGCAGTACTTC. It encodes CASGTVTLSYEQYF.

V and J are TRBV5-6 and TRBJ2-6, with unresolved D. Trimming removed 0 bases at V and 6 bases at J, with 16 bases between. Germline assignment: CDR1 SGHDT and CDR2 YYEEEE. The CDR3 consists of 17 residues. CDR3 nucleotide sequence: TGTGCCAGCAGCTTGGGTGTCTACCTACCAGAGGCCAACGTCCTGACTTTC. Its translation: CASSLGVYLPEANVLTF.

This clonotype came up a few times. The chain is built from TRBV19 and TRBJ2-2; perhaps TRBD1 as D (6 bases). The germline CDR1 and CDR2 sequences are LNHDA and SQIVND (reference sequence). This CDR3 spans 13 amino acids. Between the trimmed V and J ends, which lost 6 bases and 7 bases, there was a span of 12 bases. Here the CDR3 DNA reads TGTGCCAGTAGAGGGACAACCCTCGGGGAGCTGTTTTTT. Translating gives CASRGTTLGELFF.

The table lists this clonotype with a few counts. The chain combines TRBV13 with TRBJ2-1; 7 positions match TRBD2. The CDR3 length is 18 residues. V trimming: 7 bases; J trimming: 8 bases; junction bases outside the gene matches: 23. Looked up from germline, CDR1 is PRHDT and CDR2 is FYEKMQ (reference sequence). The CDR3 bases are TGTGCCAGCACCCATCGAGTGGGGGAGGGCCTTGTTATCCATGAGCAGTTCTTC. Its protein product is CASTHRVGEGLVIHEQFF.

CDR3 DNA: TGTGCCAGCAGTCCCTCCGACAGGTGGAACACCGGGGAGCTGTTTTTT. This translates into CASSPSDRWNTGELFF. The gene calls are TRBV6-1 and TRBJ2-2; possibly TRBD1 for D (6 bases). The V end lost 5 bases, the J end lost 1 base, and 14 bases lay between the germline ends. CDR1 is MNHNS and CDR2 is SASEGT in the germline V gene. CDR3 length equals 16 residues.

The chain recombines TRBV4-3 with TRBJ1-4, with unresolved D. V was cut by 0 bases and J by 7 bases, with 15 bases left in between. The CDR3 runs 16 residues. Germline lookup yields CDR1 LGHNA and CDR2 YSLEER. This CDR3 is CASSQDWRASSEKLFF. The CDR3 coding sequence is TGCGCCAGCAGCCAAGATTGGAGGGCCTCGAGTGAAAAACTGTTTTTT.

This clonotype was recorded at least ten times. The chain employs TRBV6-1 and TRBJ1-4; D is possibly TRBD1 (6 bases). Germline lookup yields CDR1 MNHNS and CDR2 SASEGT. Trimming took 6 bases from V and 10 from J, leaving 18 bases between them. This CDR3 has 14 amino acids. Here the CDR3 reads CASSSRGSGGKLFF. The CDR3 DNA is TGTGCCAGCAGCTCCAGGGGATCAGGCGGAAAACTGTTTTTT.

This sequence joins TRBV20-1 and TRBJ2-4, with D possibly matching TRBD2 (7 bases). V lost 1 base, J lost 5 bases, and 12 bases lay in between. This CDR3 comprises 14 residues. Germline V CDR1 and CDR2: DFQATT, SNEGSKA (reference sequence). CDR3 region: CSARAWGGQNIQYF. The CDR3 DNA reads TGCAGTGCTAGAGCTTGGGGGGGCCAAAACATTCAGTACTTC.

The table lists this clonotype with a few counts. The genes are TRBV5-5 and TRBJ1-3, with TRBD1 identical over 11 bases. The germline V gene has CDR1 SGHKS and CDR2 YYEKEE (reference sequence). V lost 6 bases and J lost 4; bases outside the gene matches: 6. CDR3 size: 15 residues. CDR3 sequence reads: CASKRDRGTGNTIYF. In DNA form, the CDR3 reads TGTGCCAGCAAGAGGGACAGGGGGACCGGAAACACCATATATTTT. Based on the CDR3 plus reference TRBV5-5 and TRBJ1-3, the full variable domain is DAGVTQSPTHLIKTRGQQVTLRCSPISGHKSVSWYQQVLGQGPQFIFQYYEKEERGRGNFPDRFSARQFPNYSSELNVNALLLGDSALYLCASKRDRGTGNTIYFGEGSWLTVV.

The chain recombines TRBV6-1 with TRBJ2-7, with D possibly TRBD1 on 5 matching bases. Trimming took off 5 bases at V and 3 bases at J, with 14 bases between the two ends. Germline V gene lookup returns CDR1 MNHNS and CDR2 SASEGT. The CDR3 is 14 residues long. CDR3 nucleotides: TGTGCCAGCAGTCGGGTCAGGGTCGACTACGAGCAGTACTTC. Encoded protein: CASSRVRVDYEQYF.

A few counts support this clonotype. The chain recombines TRBV9 with TRBJ1-3; possibly TRBD1 for D (6 bases). This CDR3 has 16 amino acids. V was clipped by 0 bases and J by 7 bases, with 17 bases between them. Looked up from germline, CDR1 is SGDLS and CDR2 is YYNGEE. CDR3 in DNA: TGTGCCAGCAGCGTAGATAGTGGGGGCGAGACGAACACCATATATTTT. Protein: CASSVDSGGETNTIYF.

This chain links TRBV6-2 or TRBV6-3 with TRBJ2-7, with 13 bases lining up with TRBD2. Germline CDR1 reads MNHEY; CDR2 reads SVGEGT. V dropped 5 bases and J dropped 1; count of bases not matched to a gene: 2. The CDR3 is 15 amino acids. The CDR3 reads CASSRLAGGSYEQYF. The CDR3 DNA reads as TGTGCCAGCAGTCGACTAGCGGGAGGTTCCTACGAGCAGTACTTC.

This clonotype appeared many times. The junction differs from germline at one of its ends, possibly a read error. V is TRBV4-1 and J is TRBJ2-1; D is ambiguous. CDR1 and CDR2 (germline): MGHRA, YSYEKL. The CDR3 consists of 11 residues. The CDR3 loop is CASSQVYRADF. CDR3 coding DNA: TGCGCCAGCAGCCAAGTTTACCGGGCCGACTTC.

This clonotype was picked up many times. The J gene is TRBJ2-5, the V gene TRBV24-1; D is perhaps TRBD1 (6 bases). Germline CDR1 reads KGHDR; CDR2 reads SFDVKD. Trimming left V 9 bases short and J 4 bases short, with 14 bases between. The CDR3 sequence is 13 residues long. The CDR3, as DNA: TGTGCCACCCAAAGGGGGTCCGGAGAGACCCAGTACTTC. It encodes CATQRGSGETQYF.

The chain uses TRBV5-6 and TRBJ2-7; 8 bases map to TRBD2. The germline V gene encodes CDR1 SGHDT and CDR2 YYEEEE. The CDR3 loop spans 13 amino acids. V dropped 7 bases and J dropped 3; count of bases not matched to a gene: 6. CDR3 nucleotide sequence: TGTGCCAGCTCGGGGGGGTTCGACTACGAGCAGTACTTC. Protein sequence: CASSGGFDYEQYF. The complete variable domain, with remaining parts taken from reference TRBV5-6 and TRBJ2-7, reads DAGVTQSPTHLIKTRGQQVTLRCSPKSGHDTVSWYQQALGQGPQFIFQYYEEEERQRGNFPDRFSGHQFPNYSSELNVNALLLGDSALYLCASSGGFDYEQYFGPGTRLTVT.

The chain combines TRBV5-1 with TRBJ1-1; maybe TRBD1 (5 bases). CDR1 and CDR2 from the germline V gene are SGHRS and YFSETQ. Trimming stripped 0 bases from V and 11 bases from J, with 20 bases between. The CDR3 extends over 15 amino acids. CDR3 region: CASSLENIGAGSAFF. CDR3 DNA: TGCGCCAGCAGCTTGGAAAATATTGGCGCAGGGTCGGCTTTCTTT.

The chain joins TRBV20-1 to TRBJ2-5, with 12 bases lining up with TRBD2. With V trimmed by 2 bases and J by 3 bases, 4 bases remained unmatched. CDR1 DFQATT and CDR2 SNEGSKA come from the germline V gene (reference sequence). The CDR3 contains 15 residues. The CDR3 loop is CSARSSSGGEETQYF. In nucleotides, the CDR3 is TGCAGTGCTAGAAGTTCTAGCGGGGGGGAAGAGACCCAGTACTTC.

This clonotype has just a few counts. V is TRBV7-9 and J is TRBJ2-7; 9 positions agree with TRBD1. CDR1 is SEHNR and CDR2 is FQNEAQ in the germline V gene (reference sequence). V dropped 8 bases and J dropped 5; count of bases not matched to a gene: 4. The CDR3 runs to 12 residues. The CDR3 nucleotides read TGTGCCAGCGGGACAGGGACCCACGAGCAGTACTTC. Translating it yields CASGTGTHEQYF.

Concerning this clonotype itself: Given a much more abundant clone one base away, this may be a read error. This chain connects TRBV7-2 to TRBJ2-7, with no clear D. This CDR3 has 12 residues. Trimming removed 2 bases from V and 3 bases from J, with 5 bases in between. The V gene's germline CDR1 is SGHTA and CDR2 FQGNSA. The DNA for the CDR3 is TGTGCCAGCAGCTTATACGGCTACGAGCAGTACTTC. Its translation: CASSLYGYEQYF.

In its sample, this clonotype was seen a few times. The CDR3 loop reads CASSLQAGYEAFF. The CDR3 DNA reads as TGTGCCAGCAGTTTACAGGCAGGCTATGAAGCTTTCTTT. V gene TRBV12-3 or TRBV12-4 combines with J gene TRBJ1-1; no clear D gene. V dropped 2 bases and J dropped 7 bases, with 11 bases sitting between them. The CDR3 extends over 13 amino acids.

This clonotype was observed a handful of times. The J gene is TRBJ2-5, the V gene TRBV12-3 or TRBV12-4; the match to TRBD2 covers 12 bases. The V gene end was trimmed by 5 bases and the J gene end by 5 bases; junction bases not matched to a gene: 6. CDR3 length: 15 residues. In DNA, the CDR3 is TGTGCCAGCAGTGACCTAGCGGGGGGGGTCGAGACCCAGTACTTC. It encodes CASSDLAGGVETQYF.

The sample holds a few counts of this clonotype. The J gene is TRBJ1-1, the V gene TRBV5-8; 10 nucleotides line up with TRBD1. V lost 0 bases to trimming and J lost 11 bases; unmatched junction nucleotides: 10. Germline CDR1 reads SGHTS; CDR2 reads YDEGEE. The CDR3 consists of 15 residues. The CDR3 bases are TGTGCCAGCAGCTTGGAGGTTGGGGACAGGGGCGTTGCTTTCTTT. Translation gives CASSLEVGDRGVAFF.

Only a few counts were recorded for this clonotype. The chain employs TRBV6-1 and TRBJ1-5, with TRBD1 as a possible D gene (5 bases). Trimming left V 7 bases short and J 4 bases short, with 17 bases between. Germline V gene sequence: CDR1 MNHNS, CDR2 SASEGT. This CDR3 spans 15 amino acids. The CDR3 is CASNSGGGLNQPQHF. Written as DNA, the CDR3 is TGTGCCAGCAACTCCGGGGGGGGTCTGAATCAGCCCCAGCATTTT.